The 6 T cell receptor beta chains below were found in one sample sequenced in a study of cytomegalovirus exposure and HLA in healthy donors. Primers included in the PCR were 60 Vbeta and 13 Jbeta primers. Profiled with immunoSEQ multiplex PCR; TCRdb holds only in-frame clones, not every one. The table records 150,000 to 200,000 clones, 65% to 90% of them present only once. The sample consisted of PBMCs. These receptors originate from a human donor in good health.

This sequence joins TRBV6-5 and TRBJ1-5, with D perhaps matching TRBD1 (6 bases). The CDR3 has 13 amino acids. The V end was cut by 8 bases, the J end by 3 bases, with 11 bases between. Germline values: CDR1 MNHEY, CDR2 SVGAGI. The CDR3 region is CASRRTDNQPQHF. Here the CDR3 DNA reads TGTGCCAGCCGAAGGACAGACAATCAGCCCCAGCATTTT.

The gene calls are TRBV10-3 and TRBJ2-1; 9 positions agree with TRBD2. This CDR3 is 13 amino acids long. Per germline, CDR1 ENHRY and CDR2 SYGVKD. V dropped 10 bases and J dropped 9; count of bases not matched to a gene: 10. CDR3: CATTGTSMGEQFF. The CDR3 DNA is TGTGCCACAACCGGGACTAGCATGGGTGAGCAGTTCTTC.

This clone occurred a few times. The rearrangement uses TRBV9 and TRBJ2-2, with 9 bases matching TRBD1. Germline values: CDR1 SGDLS, CDR2 YYNGEE. The J segment lost 6 bases and the V segment lost 2 bases, leaving 5 bases of the junction unmatched. The CDR3 contains 15 residues. The CDR3 reads CASSVNDRGAGELFF. The CDR3 DNA follows: TGTGCCAGCAGCGTGAATGACAGGGGGGCCGGGGAGCTGTTTTTT.

V gene TRBV5-1 combines with J gene TRBJ2-1; 8 nucleotides agree with TRBD1. V lost 4 bases and J lost 8; bases outside the gene matches: 5. The CDR3 is made up of 13 amino acids. Germline assignment: CDR1 SGHRS and CDR2 YFSETQ. CDR3 sequence reads: CASSKDRVDEQFF. For the CDR3, the DNA is TGCGCCAGCAGCAAGGACAGGGTTGATGAGCAGTTCTTC.

This clone appeared a single time. The J gene is TRBJ1-1, the V gene TRBV11-2, with 7 bases identical to TRBD1. With V trimmed by 5 bases and J by 1 base, 4 bases remained unmatched. Germline V gene lookup returns CDR1 SGHAT and CDR2 FQNNGV. The CDR3 contains 14 residues. The CDR3 DNA reads as TGTGCCAGCAGCGTTCGACAGGGGAACACTGAAGCTTTCTTT. This translates into CASSVRQGNTEAFF.

This chain connects TRBV19 to TRBJ1-2; D may be TRBD1 (6 bases). Germline assignment: CDR1 LNHDA and CDR2 SQIVND (reference sequence). The CDR3 length is 14 residues. V was clipped by 4 bases and J by 4 bases, with 13 bases between them. This chain's CDR3 is CASSTRQDRYGYTF. The CDR3, as DNA: TGTGCCAGTAGTACCCGACAGGATCGCTATGGCTACACCTTC.